The source of this T cell receptor (beta chain) is a study of spatial heterogeneity in lung cancer. Turning to the study itself: Beta-chain sequences consistently outnumbered alpha-chain sequences in detection. Overall study findings and caveats: Ubiquitous expanded tumor TCRs appeared in blood more at resection than follow-up.

The sample holds many counts of this clonotype. Its antigen is unknown. The library protocol tagged each TCR cDNA with a unique molecular identifier. TCRdb redid the calling of the 5' RACE reads with MiXCR, one entry per CDR3 protein. The repertoire includes tens of thousands of distinct CDR3 sequences, more than 10% of them detected once, and over 5.5% sits in the top ten. The time point is: sample taken at primary tumor resection. Whole RNA was taken from tumor, nontumor lung or frozen PBMC; it was then sequenced unsorted. From germline, CDR1 is SGHVS and CDR2 FQNEAQ. The CDR3 contains 14 residues. J gave up 7 bases and V 2 bases, and 4 bases lay outside the gene matches.

The clonotype comes from a male donor with early-stage non-small cell lung cancer. This chain connects TRBV7-8 to TRBJ2-1; TRBD2 matches 8 bases. The specimen comprised PBMCs, sampled at surgery. The CDR3 coding sequence is TGTGCCAGCAGCTTATGGTCTAGCGGGAATGAGCAGTTCTTC. This gives the protein CASSLWSSGNEQFF.